This entry features one TCR beta chain sequence. The germline CDR1 and CDR2 sequences are SGHRS and YFSETQ. J gave up 4 bases and V 4 bases, and 6 bases lay outside the gene matches. The CDR3 covers 14 residues. Using immunoSEQ multiplex PCR, the repertoire was profiled, and TCRdb retains in-frame clones only, with some absent. The table shows millions of clones, with 93% occurring only once. This specimen comes from a study of shared clonotypes between healthy human individuals. Sequencing input: naive CD4+ T cells from PBMCs. Subset indicated: CD45RA+ positively selected. The source of this sequence is a man aged 18 to 30 in good health. Some clones in this sample may be carry-over from other donors' samples. This chain joins TRBV5-1 and TRBJ2-5, with 8 bases matching TRBD1. As DNA, the CDR3 is TGCGCCAGCAGCCCAGGGGGCTTGGGAGAGACCCAGTACTTC. Amino acid sequence: CASSPGGLGETQYF.